This T cell receptor (beta chain) was found in a study of shared clonotypes between healthy human individuals. Study information: Every donor yielded three CD4 naive, three CD4 memory, two CD8 naive and one CD8 memory plate.

The CDR3 totals 14 residues. V lost 6 bases and J lost 0, with 9 bases in between. Germline lookup yields CDR1 LGHNT and CDR2 FRNRAP. Naive CD8 cells lacked CD45RO, underwent positive selection for CCR7 and left out terminally differentiated effector memory CD45RA+ cells. The repertoire was sequenced with immunoSEQ multiplex PCR; TCRdb's copy has only in-frame clones and lacks some. The table lists about 2.1 million clones, more than 85% of them singletons. As concerns this clone: The same CDR3 arises from other DNA sequences in this sample as well.

The sample taken for sequencing was naive CD8+ T cells from PBMCs. This chain uses TRBV12-5 with TRBJ2-1; maybe TRBD2 (6 bases). This TCR was sampled from a young man in good health. Some clones in this sample may be carry-over from other donors' samples. Here the CDR3 reads CASGTGSSYNEQFF. The CDR3 nucleotides are TGTGCTAGTGGGACCGGGAGCTCCTACAATGAGCAGTTCTTC.